The T cell receptor beta chain under discussion was sequenced for a study of T cells expressing NK-cell markers. The CDR3 totals 16 residues. In germline, CDR1 is SGHTA, CDR2 FQGNSA. From the 5' RACE reads, TCRdb lists one entry per CDR3 protein and no DNA. The sample table sets out 300,000 to 450,000 distinct CDR3 sequences. The clonotype originates from a man aged 18 to 69 in good health. This chain connects TRBV7-2 to TRBJ2-3; TCRdb designates TRBD2, a call that cannot be tested without DNA. The sample comprised blood T cells: a sorted CD56 or NKG2C T cell subset, CD4+ or CD8+ T cells, or bulk PBMC T cells (not recorded which). The CDR3 sequence: CASSQTLAGFTDTQYF.